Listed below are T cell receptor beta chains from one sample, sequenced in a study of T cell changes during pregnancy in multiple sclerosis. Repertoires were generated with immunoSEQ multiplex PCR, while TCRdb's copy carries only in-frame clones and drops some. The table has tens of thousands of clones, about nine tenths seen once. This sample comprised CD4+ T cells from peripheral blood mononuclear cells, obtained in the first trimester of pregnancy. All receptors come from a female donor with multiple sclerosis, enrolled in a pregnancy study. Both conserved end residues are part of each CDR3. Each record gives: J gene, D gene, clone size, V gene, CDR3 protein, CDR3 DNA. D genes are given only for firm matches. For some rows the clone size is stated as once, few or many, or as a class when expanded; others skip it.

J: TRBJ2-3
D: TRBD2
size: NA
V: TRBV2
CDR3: CASAYAGVTDTQYF
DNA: TGTGCCAGCGCCTATGCGGGGGTTACAGATACGCAGTATTTT

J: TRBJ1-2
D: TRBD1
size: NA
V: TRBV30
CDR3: CAWSETGGQGGGYTF
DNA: TGTGCCTGGAGCGAGACAGGGGGCCAAGGAGGTGGCTACACCTTC

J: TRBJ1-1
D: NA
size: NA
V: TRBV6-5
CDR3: CASSSDSFMNTEAFF
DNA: TGTGCCAGCAGTAGTGACAGTTTCATGAACACTGAAGCTTTCTTT

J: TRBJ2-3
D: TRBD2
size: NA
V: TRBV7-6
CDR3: CASSLGSSGASTDTQYF
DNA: TGTGCCAGCAGCTTAGGCTCTAGCGGGGCCTCCACAGATACGCAGTATTTT

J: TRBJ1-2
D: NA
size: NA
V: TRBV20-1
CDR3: CSARVRVGYTF
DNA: TGCAGTGCTAGAGTCAGGGTAGGCTACACCTTC

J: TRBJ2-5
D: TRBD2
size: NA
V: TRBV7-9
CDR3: CASSLPPSGRFQETQYF
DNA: TGTGCCAGCAGCTTACCGCCCAGCGGGAGGTTCCAAGAGACCCAGTACTTC

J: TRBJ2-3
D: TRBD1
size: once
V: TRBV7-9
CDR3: CASSLGQGGDTQYF
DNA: TGTGCCAGCAGCTTGGGACAGGGGGGAGATACGCAGTATTTT

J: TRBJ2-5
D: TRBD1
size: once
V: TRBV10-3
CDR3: CAISPGTEETQYF
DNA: TGTGCCATCAGCCCCGGGACAGAAGAGACCCAGTACTTC

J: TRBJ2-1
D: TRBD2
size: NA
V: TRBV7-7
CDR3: CASSFLAGVGNEQFF
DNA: TGTGCTAGCAGCTTTCTAGCGGGAGTAGGTAATGAGCAGTTCTTC

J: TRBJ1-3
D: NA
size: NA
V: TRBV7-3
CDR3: CASSLSRGNTIYF
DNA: TGTGCCAGCAGCTTATCCAGGGGAAACACCATATATTTT

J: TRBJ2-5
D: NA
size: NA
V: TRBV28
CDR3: CASSRVYETQYF
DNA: TGTGCCAGCAGCCGGGTCTACGAGACCCAGTACTTC

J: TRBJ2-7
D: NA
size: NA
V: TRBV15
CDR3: CATSMGLRGYEQYF
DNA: TGTGCCACCAGCATGGGCCTCAGGGGCTACGAGCAGTACTTC

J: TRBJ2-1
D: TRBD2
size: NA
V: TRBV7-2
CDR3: CASSLEGTSGTNEQFF
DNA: TGTGCCAGCAGCTTAGAGGGGACTAGCGGGACAAATGAGCAGTTCTTC

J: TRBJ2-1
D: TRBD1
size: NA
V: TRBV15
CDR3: CATSRAAGTDYNEQFF
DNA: TGTGCCACCAGCAGAGCGGCCGGGACAGACTACAATGAGCAGTTCTTC

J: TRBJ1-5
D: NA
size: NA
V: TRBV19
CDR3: CASSIDRDLPQHF
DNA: TGTGCCAGTAGTATAGACAGGGATCTGCCCCAGCATTTT

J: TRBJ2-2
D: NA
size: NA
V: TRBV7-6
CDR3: CASSLERRGAGELFF
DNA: TGTGCCAGCAGCTTAGAGAGGCGCGGGGCCGGGGAGCTGTTTTTT

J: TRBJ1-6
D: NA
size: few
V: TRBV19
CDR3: CASTPARGSSYNSPLHF
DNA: TGTGCCAGTACTCCTGCGCGGGGGAGCTCCTATAATTCACCCCTCCACTTT

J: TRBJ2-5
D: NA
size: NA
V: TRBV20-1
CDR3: CSAIRTGTQYF
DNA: TGCAGTGCTATTCGTACCGGGACCCAGTACTTC

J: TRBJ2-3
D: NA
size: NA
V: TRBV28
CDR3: CASSPKRGTDTQYF
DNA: TGTGCCAGCAGTCCTAAACGGGGCACAGATACGCAGTATTTT

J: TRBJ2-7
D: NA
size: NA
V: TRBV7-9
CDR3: CASRPTGSLREQYF
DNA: TGTGCCAGCAGGCCCACAGGGTCCTTACGCGAGCAGTACTTC

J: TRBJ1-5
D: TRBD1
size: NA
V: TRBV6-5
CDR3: CASSWTGGGQPQHF
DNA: TGTGCCAGCAGTTGGACAGGGGGCGGCCAGCCCCAGCATTTT

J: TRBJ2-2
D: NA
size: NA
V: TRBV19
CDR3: CASSGRLGRFTGELFF
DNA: TGTGCCAGTAGTGGGAGACTCGGACGGTTCACCGGGGAGCTGTTTTTT

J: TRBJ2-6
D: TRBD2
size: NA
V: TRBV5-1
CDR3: CASSNPTGGIISGANVLTF
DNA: TGCGCCAGCAGCAATCCCACCGGGGGGATCATCTCTGGGGCCAACGTCCTGACTTTC

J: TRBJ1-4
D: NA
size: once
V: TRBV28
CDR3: CASSFWGEANEKLFF
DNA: TGTGCCAGCAGTTTTTGGGGGGAGGCTAATGAAAAACTGTTTTTT

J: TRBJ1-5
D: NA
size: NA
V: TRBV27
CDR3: CASSERGTGGQPQHF
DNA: TGTGCCAGCAGTGAACGCGGGACGGGAGGTCAGCCCCAGCATTTT

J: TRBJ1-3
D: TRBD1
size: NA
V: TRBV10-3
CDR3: CAIRRQGEEDTIYF
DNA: TGTGCCATCAGAAGACAGGGGGAGGAGGACACCATATATTTT

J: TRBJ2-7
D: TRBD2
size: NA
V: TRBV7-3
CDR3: CASSFLAGGSYEQYF
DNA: TGTGCCAGCAGCTTCCTAGCGGGAGGTTCCTACGAGCAGTACTTC

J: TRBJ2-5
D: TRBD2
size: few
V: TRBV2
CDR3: CASSASSGRETQYF
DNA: TGTGCCAGCAGTGCGTCTAGCGGGAGGGAGACCCAGTACTTC

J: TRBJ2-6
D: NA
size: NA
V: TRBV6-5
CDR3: CASSYSGAGANVLTF
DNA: TGTGCCAGCAGTTACTCAGGGGCTGGGGCCAACGTCCTGACTTTC

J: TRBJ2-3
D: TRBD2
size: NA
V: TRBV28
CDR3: CASREISGRYTDTQYF
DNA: TGTGCCAGCAGAGAGATCAGCGGGAGATACACAGATACGCAGTATTTT

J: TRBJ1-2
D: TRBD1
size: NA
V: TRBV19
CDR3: CASYTGGANYGYTF
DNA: TGTGCCAGTTACACAGGGGGTGCTAACTATGGCTACACCTTC

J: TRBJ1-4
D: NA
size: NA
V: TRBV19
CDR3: CASRGLNEKLFF
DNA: TGTGCCAGTCGGGGACTTAATGAAAAACTGTTTTTT

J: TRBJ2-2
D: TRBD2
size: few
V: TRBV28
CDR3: CASRGLAGGPTGELFF
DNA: TGTGCCAGCAGGGGCCTAGCGGGAGGTCCAACCGGGGAGCTGTTTTTT

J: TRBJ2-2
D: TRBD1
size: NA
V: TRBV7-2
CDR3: CASSRQGYTGELFF
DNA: TGTGCCAGCAGTCGACAGGGGTACACCGGGGAGCTGTTTTTT

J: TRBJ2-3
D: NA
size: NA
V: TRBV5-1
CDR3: CASSPITGGGLADTQYF
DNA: TGCGCCAGCAGCCCTATAACAGGGGGGGGGCTTGCAGATACGCAGTATTTT

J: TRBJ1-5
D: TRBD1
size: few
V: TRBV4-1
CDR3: CASSPTGKGNQPQHF
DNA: TGCGCCAGCAGCCCGACAGGGAAGGGGAATCAGCCCCAGCATTTT

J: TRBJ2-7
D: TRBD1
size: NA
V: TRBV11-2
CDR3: CASSFDRGREYEQYF
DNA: TGTGCCAGCAGCTTCGACAGGGGCCGGGAATACGAGCAGTACTTC

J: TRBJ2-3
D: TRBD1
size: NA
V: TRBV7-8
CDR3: CASSLTGQGGTDTQYF
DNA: TGTGCCAGCAGCTTAACAGGACAGGGGGGAACAGATACGCAGTATTTT

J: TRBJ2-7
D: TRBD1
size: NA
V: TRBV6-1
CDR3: CASSLSGTGKDEQYF
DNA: TGTGCCAGCAGTCTTTCGGGGACAGGGAAGGACGAGCAGTACTTC

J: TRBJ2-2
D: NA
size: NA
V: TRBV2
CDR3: CASGGGRTGSTGELFF
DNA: TGTGCCAGCGGGGGGGGTCGGACAGGGTCCACCGGGGAGCTGTTTTTT

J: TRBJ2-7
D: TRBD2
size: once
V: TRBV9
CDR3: CASSVSTSGPYEQYF
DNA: TGTGCCAGCAGCGTATCCACTAGCGGACCCTACGAGCAGTACTTC

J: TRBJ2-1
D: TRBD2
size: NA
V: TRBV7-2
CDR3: CASSLVSGGLNEQFF
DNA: TGTGCCAGCAGCTTAGTATCGGGGGGGCTCAATGAGCAGTTCTTC

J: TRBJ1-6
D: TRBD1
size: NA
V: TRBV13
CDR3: CASSFFTGDNSPLHF
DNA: TGTGCCAGCAGCTTTTTCACAGGGGATAATTCACCCCTCCACTTT

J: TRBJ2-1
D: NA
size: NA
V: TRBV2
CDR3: CASAVGGVYDEQFF
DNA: TGTGCCAGCGCCGTCGGGGGAGTCTACGATGAGCAGTTCTTC

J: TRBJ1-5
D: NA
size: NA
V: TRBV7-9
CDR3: CASSDRANQPQHF
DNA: TGTGCCAGCAGTGACAGAGCAAATCAGCCCCAGCATTTT

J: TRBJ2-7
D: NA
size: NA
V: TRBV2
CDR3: CASSEAREQYF
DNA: TGTGCCAGCAGTGAAGCTAGAGAGCAGTACTTC

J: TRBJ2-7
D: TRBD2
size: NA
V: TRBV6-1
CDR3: CASSASSGGTSYEQYF
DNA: TGTGCCAGCAGTGCCTCTAGCGGGGGGACCTCCTACGAGCAGTACTTC

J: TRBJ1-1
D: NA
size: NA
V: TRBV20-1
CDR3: CSAAEGAFF
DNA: TGCAGTGCTGCTGAGGGAGCTTTCTTT

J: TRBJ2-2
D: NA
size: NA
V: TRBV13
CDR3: CASSVGQGFTGELFF
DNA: TGTGCCAGCAGCGTTGGGCAGGGATTCACCGGGGAGCTGTTTTTT

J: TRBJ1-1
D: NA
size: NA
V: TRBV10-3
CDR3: CAISDGHINTEAFF
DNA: TGTGCCATCAGTGACGGACACATAAACACTGAAGCTTTCTTT

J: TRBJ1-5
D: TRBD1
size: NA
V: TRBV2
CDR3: CASSEIGTGTQPQHF
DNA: TGTGCCAGCAGTGAAATCGGGACAGGGACTCAGCCCCAGCATTTT

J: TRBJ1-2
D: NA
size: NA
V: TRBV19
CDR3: CASYRGAGYGYTF
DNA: TGTGCCAGTTACAGAGGCGCGGGCTATGGCTACACCTTC

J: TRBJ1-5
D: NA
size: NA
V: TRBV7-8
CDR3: CASSLGQINQPQHF
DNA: TGTGCCAGCAGCTTAGGGCAGATCAATCAGCCCCAGCATTTT

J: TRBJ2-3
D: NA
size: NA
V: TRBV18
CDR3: CASSPPSIDTQYF
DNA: TGTGCCAGCTCACCACCATCTATCGATACGCAGTATTTT